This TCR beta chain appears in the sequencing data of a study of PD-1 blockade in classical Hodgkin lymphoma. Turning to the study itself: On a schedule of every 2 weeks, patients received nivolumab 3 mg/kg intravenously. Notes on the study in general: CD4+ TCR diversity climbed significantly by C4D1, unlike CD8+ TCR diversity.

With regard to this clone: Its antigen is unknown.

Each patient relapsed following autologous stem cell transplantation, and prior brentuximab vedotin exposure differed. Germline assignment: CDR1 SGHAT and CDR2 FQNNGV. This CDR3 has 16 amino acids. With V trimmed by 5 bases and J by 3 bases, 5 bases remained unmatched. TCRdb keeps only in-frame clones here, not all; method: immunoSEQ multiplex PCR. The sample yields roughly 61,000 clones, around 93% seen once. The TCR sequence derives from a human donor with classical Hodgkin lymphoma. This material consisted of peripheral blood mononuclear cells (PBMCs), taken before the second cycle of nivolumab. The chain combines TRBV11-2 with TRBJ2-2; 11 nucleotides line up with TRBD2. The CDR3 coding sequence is TGTGCCAGCAGCAAACTGGGACTAGCGGACACCGGGGAGCTGTTTTTT. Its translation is CASSKLGLADTGELFF.